This T cell receptor beta chain was identified during a study of cytomegalovirus exposure and HLA in healthy donors. PCR was performed using 60 Vbeta and 13 Jbeta primers. The assay was immunoSEQ multiplex PCR, and TCRdb's table has in-frame clones only and misses some. The table has approximately 100,000 clones, less than 70% seen once. CDR3 size: 13 residues. V gave up 4 bases and J gave up 1 base, with 8 bases separating them. The germline gives CDR1 SGHRS, CDR2 YFSETQ. V gene TRBV5-1 combines with J gene TRBJ2-5; D possibly corresponds to TRBD2 (5 bases). Sequencing was performed on PBMCs. This receptor was taken from a female donor in good health and CMV-seronegative. Here the CDR3 reads CASSRTRQETQYF. CDR3 DNA: TGCGCCAGCAGCAGGACTCGCCAAGAGACCCAGTACTTC.